A single sample gave rise to the 7 T cell receptor beta chains below, sequenced in a study of cytomegalovirus exposure and HLA in healthy donors. The study ran its PCR with 60 Vbeta and 13 Jbeta primers. Here immunoSEQ multiplex PCR was the method, and the copy in TCRdb shows in-frame clones only, minus some. The table lists approximately 190,000 clones, around 80% of them singletons, with 6.3% in the top ten. Sequencing was done on a sample of PBMCs. These receptors were taken from a man in his forties or fifties in good health and CMV-seropositive.

The V and J genes are TRBV28 and TRBJ2-1; 7 nucleotides line up with TRBD1. Germline CDR1 and CDR2: MDHEN and SYDVKM. The CDR3 length is 19 residues. The trim removed 5 bases at V and 3 bases at J, leaving 19 bases unmatched. The DNA of the CDR3 is TGTGCCAGCAGTACCCCCATAGCCTTGAGAGACAGGGTCTACAATGAGCAGTTCTTC. It is translated as CASSTPIALRDRVYNEQFF.

The genes are TRBV10-2 and TRBJ2-2; 7 bases line up with TRBD1. The CDR3 has 15 amino acids. V was clipped by 5 bases and J by 4 bases; unmatched bases: 7. Germline V lookup: CDR1 WSHSY, CDR2 SAAADI. The CDR3 region has the DNA TGCGCCAGCAGTAGGGCTGAGGGGGCCACCGGGGAGCTGTTTTTT. Translating it yields CASSRAEGATGELFF.

This chain joins TRBV15 and TRBJ1-5; perhaps TRBD1 as D (5 bases). CDR1 and CDR2 (germline): LNHNV, YYDKDF (reference sequence). Trimming removed 6 bases at V and 0 bases at J, with 18 bases between. The CDR3 has 17 amino acids. The CDR3 DNA follows: TGTGCCACCAGTTCGGGGGGGGATCACTATAGCAATCAGCCCCAGCATTTT. This codes for CATSSGGDHYSNQPQHF.

J is TRBJ2-3 and V is TRBV18, with D uncertain. Trimming took off 1 base at V and 2 bases at J, with 10 bases between the two ends. This CDR3 has 15 amino acids. The germline V gene encodes CDR1 KGHSH and CDR2 LQKENI. The CDR3 coding sequence is TGTGCCAGCTCACCACGGGCTGGGTACACAGATACGCAGTATTTT. It translates to CASSPRAGYTDTQYF.

CDR3 sequence: CASSYQDRVAHEQYF. The CDR3 nucleotides read TGTGCCAGCAGTTACCAGGACAGGGTGGCCCACGAGCAGTACTTC. The chain employs TRBV6-5 and TRBJ2-7; 8 bases are shared with TRBD1. Germline assignment: CDR1 MNHEY and CDR2 SVGAGI. The CDR3 has 15 residues. V was clipped by 2 bases and J by 5 bases; unmatched bases: 8.

The chain links TRBV6-5 to TRBJ2-7; no clear D. CDR3 size: 13 residues. From germline, CDR1 is MNHEY and CDR2 SVGAGI. Trimming removed 3 bases from V and 3 bases from J, with 9 bases in between. The CDR3 DNA follows: TGTGCCAGCAGTTATTTCCAGGACTACGAGCAGTACTTC. It translates to CASSYFQDYEQYF.

This clone was seen only once. This chain uses TRBV7-2 with TRBJ2-2; D remains ambiguous. Germline V gene sequence: CDR1 SGHTA, CDR2 FQGNSA. CDR3 length equals 11 residues. V was clipped by 3 bases and J by 13 bases, with 9 bases between them. The CDR3 coding sequence is TGTGCCAGCAGCTTGGGCCCATGGCTGTTTTTT. Its translation is CASSLGPWLFF.